This T cell receptor (beta chain) was profiled in a study of cytomegalovirus exposure and HLA in healthy donors. Study observations and caveats: Later analysis suggested most CMV-associated TCR beta chains were HLA-restricted.

This PCR relied on a set of 60 Vbeta primers and 13 Jbeta primers. The method was immunoSEQ multiplex PCR; TCRdb's version includes in-frame clones alone and lacks a portion of them. Altogether over 75,000 clones are present, approximately 84% being singletons, with the ten largest covering roughly 2.4%. As to this clone: What it binds is unknown.

This receptor was identified in a woman between 50 and 59 years old in good health and CMV-seronegative. The sample was PBMCs.

This CDR3 reads CASREGATNEKLFF. CDR3 coding DNA: TGTGCCAGCAGAGAGGGGGCGACTAATGAAAAACTGTTTTTT. The genes are TRBV6-5 and TRBJ1-4; TRBD1 aligns across 7 bases. The CDR3 consists of 14 residues. The V gene's germline CDR1 is MNHEY and CDR2 SVGAGI. V dropped 6 bases and J dropped 2; count of bases not matched to a gene: 3.